This entry lists 26 T cell receptor beta chains sequenced from one sample in a study of cytomegalovirus exposure and HLA in healthy donors. The PCR used 60 Vbeta and 13 Jbeta primers. Assay used: immunoSEQ multiplex PCR; TCRdb lists only in-frame clones, some missing. The profile shows about 130,000 clones, 80% of them singletons. The sequenced sample was PBMCs. The receptors come from a male donor in good health and CMV-seronegative.

The chain carries TRBV7-9 and TRBJ2-7; 7 positions match TRBD2. The CDR3 extends over 14 amino acids. V gave up 7 bases and J gave up 6 bases; unmatched junction bases: 12. CDR1 and CDR2 (germline): SEHNR, FQNEAQ (reference sequence). This chain's CDR3 is CASTARGGLGEQYF. CDR3 coding DNA: TGTGCCAGCACCGCACGGGGAGGGCTAGGCGAGCAGTACTTC.

This CDR3 is CASRGTGKNIQYF. As DNA, the CDR3 is TGTGCCAGCAGAGGGACAGGGAAAAACATTCAGTACTTC. The chain joins TRBV6-1 to TRBJ2-4; 9 positions agree with TRBD1. The germline CDR1 and CDR2 sequences are MNHNS and SASEGT. With 6 bases clipped from V and 4 bases from J, the junction kept 1 base outside the gene matches. CDR3 size: 13 residues.

The chain combines TRBV30 with TRBJ2-7, with TRBD1 matching 8 bases. Germline-derived CDR1 and CDR2 are GTSNPN and SVGIG (reference sequence). CDR3 length: 12 residues. With 5 bases clipped from V and 3 bases from J, the junction kept 3 bases outside the gene matches. The CDR3, as DNA: TGTGCCTGGGACAGGGGAAACTACGAGCAGTACTTC. It encodes CAWDRGNYEQYF.

The chain uses TRBV30 and TRBJ1-1; possible D gene TRBD1, 5 bases. The CDR3 covers 13 residues. Germline V gene data show CDR1 as GTSNPN and CDR2 as SVGIG (reference sequence). The germline V and J ends were trimmed by 4 bases and 6 bases, with 15 bases remaining between them. The CDR3 nucleotides read TGTGCCTGGAAGCTGGGGGGTAGCGCTGAAGCTTTCTTT. Amino acid sequence: CAWKLGGSAEAFF.

This sequence joins TRBV13 and TRBJ2-5; D is perhaps TRBD2 (7 bases). The end of the DNA fits TRBJ2-7 better, so the J call may be wrong. There are 15 residues in the CDR3. The germline V gene encodes CDR1 PRHDT and CDR2 FYEKMQ (reference sequence). This CDR3 reads CASSSSIRGAHEQYF. In DNA form, the CDR3 reads TGTGCCAGCAGCTCCTCAATACGGGGGGCGCACGAGCAGTACTTC.

The chain is built from TRBV11-2 and TRBJ2-2, with TRBD2 matching over 7 bases. Germline-derived CDR1 and CDR2 are SGHAT and FQNNGV. The ends lost 8 bases at V and 5 bases at J; junction bases unmatched: 11. This CDR3 has 15 amino acids. CDR3 loop: CASPKSAGNTGELFF. The CDR3 region has the DNA TGTGCCAGCCCTAAGTCAGCGGGAAATACCGGGGAGCTGTTTTTT. Variable domain in full (rest from reference TRBV11-2 and TRBJ2-2): EAGVAQSPRYKIIEKRQSVAFWCNPISGHATLYWYQQILGQGPKLLIQFQNNGVVDDSQLPKDRFSAERLKGVDSTLKIQPAKLEDSAVYLCASPKSAGNTGELFFGEGSRLTVL.

The V call is TRBV4-2, the J call TRBJ1-2; 11 nucleotides line up with TRBD1. The trim removed 0 bases at V and 4 bases at J, leaving 13 bases unmatched. Germline CDR1 LGHNA, CDR2 YNFKEQ. The CDR3 has 19 amino acids. CDR3 bases: TGTGCCAGCAGCCAAGATCCCGCCCGGACAGGGGGCGTCGGCTATGGCTACACCTTC. It yields the protein CASSQDPARTGGVGYGYTF.

J is TRBJ2-7 and V is TRBV5-4; maybe TRBD2 (6 bases). The CDR3 is 15 residues long. Trimming took off 4 bases at V and 3 bases at J, with 17 bases between the two ends. The germline V gene has CDR1 SGHNT and CDR2 YYREEE (reference sequence). DNA of the CDR3: TGTGCCAGCAGCCAAGAGGCGGGACTGTACTACGAGCAGTACTTC. Encoded protein: CASSQEAGLYYEQYF.

CDR3 sequence (DNA): TGTGCCAGCAGTGGGTTAGGGGGCTACGAGCAGTACTTC. Amino acids: CASSGLGGYEQYF. V and J are TRBV25-1 and TRBJ2-7; a possible D gene is TRBD1 (6 bases). The germline V and J ends were trimmed by 4 bases and 3 bases, with 10 bases remaining between them. The V gene's germline CDR1 is MGHDK and CDR2 SYGVNS. The CDR3 runs 13 residues.

This clone was counted a few times. Mismatch with germline at one junction end may stem from a read error. V usage is TRBV4-1 and J usage is TRBJ2-6; 8 bases map to TRBD2. The germline gives CDR1 MGHRA, CDR2 YSYEKL. The CDR3 extends over 16 amino acids. The DNA for the CDR3 is TGCGCCAGCAGCCCGGTCGTAACAGCGGGGGCCAACGGCCTGACTTTC. The encoded protein is CASSPVVTAGANGLTF.

The chain links TRBV29-1 to TRBJ2-2; 7 positions match TRBD2. The CDR3 covers 16 residues. The germline CDR1 and CDR2 sequences are SQVTM and ANQGSEA. Germline trimming cut 6 bases from V and 4 bases from J; bases unmatched to any gene: 14. DNA for the CDR3: TGCAGCGTGGGATCGAGCAGGGAGGGTGGCACCGGGGAGCTGTTTTTT. Translated: CSVGSSREGGTGELFF.

The genes are TRBV7-6 and TRBJ2-5; maybe TRBD1 (6 bases). The J call may be mistaken, given a closer DNA end match to TRBJ2-7. The CDR3 sequence is 16 residues long. Germline CDR1 reads SGHVS; CDR2 reads FNYEAQ. The CDR3 region is CASSLAPRGYSYEQYF. The CDR3 DNA sequence: TGTGCCAGCAGCTTAGCCCCCAGGGGCTATTCCTACGAGCAGTACTTC.

The chain has TRBV6-5 and TRBJ2-7, with 7 bases that match TRBD2. The germline V gene encodes CDR1 MNHEY and CDR2 SVGAGI. Trimming removed 6 bases from V and 6 bases from J; junction bases left unmatched: 11. The CDR3 is 14 amino acids. In DNA, the CDR3 is TGTGCCAGCAGGAATGATGGGGGGGAGTTCGAGCAGTACTTC. Amino acids: CASRNDGGEFEQYF.

This chain links TRBV6-6 with TRBJ2-5; 8 nucleotides align to TRBD2. Germline V lookup: CDR1 MNHNY, CDR2 SVGAGI (reference sequence). The CDR3 runs to 15 residues. J lost 2 bases, V lost 2 bases, and 4 bases had no gene match. For the CDR3, the DNA is TGTGCCAGCAGTTACCTCGGGGGGGGGCAAGAGACCCAGTACTTC. Protein product: CASSYLGGGQETQYF.

The genes are TRBV11-2 and TRBJ1-2; tentatively, D is TRBD1 (6 bases). CDR1 and CDR2 from the germline V gene are SGHAT and FQNNGV. The CDR3 extends over 16 amino acids. V shed 6 bases and J shed 2 bases, with 19 bases lying between them. In nucleotides, the CDR3 is TGTGCCAGCAGTCGCCCCGGACAGACGATAAACTATGGCTACACCTTC. Its translation is CASSRPGQTINYGYTF.

This chain connects TRBV6-4 to TRBJ2-1, with 9 bases identical to TRBD2. Trimming removed 6 bases from V and 4 bases from J; junction bases left unmatched: 7. Per the germline V gene, CDR1 is MRHNA and CDR2 is SNTAGT. The CDR3 covers 15 residues. CDR3: CASSVSGGDYNEQFF. DNA of the CDR3: TGTGCCAGCAGCGTTAGCGGGGGAGATTACAATGAGCAGTTCTTC.

This chain joins TRBV2 and TRBJ2-4, with a tentative D call TRBD1 (5 bases). CDR1 is SNHLY and CDR2 is FYNNEI in the germline V gene. The CDR3 loop spans 13 amino acids. The V gene lost 3 bases and the J gene lost 9 bases, with 12 bases spanning the gap. The CDR3 DNA reads as TGTGCCAGCAGTGATTCGCTCCAGGGCATTCAGTACTTC. This translates into CASSDSLQGIQYF.

This rearrangement joins TRBV2 to TRBJ1-3, with 7 bases matching TRBD1. Germline-derived CDR1 and CDR2 are SNHLY and FYNNEI. V was pared by 1 base and J by 8 bases, with 5 bases of the junction left unmatched. The length of the CDR3 is 14 residues. The CDR3 nucleotides are TGTGCCAGCAGTGAAGACAGGGGTTCGTACACCATATATTTT. The encoded protein is CASSEDRGSYTIYF.

The chain couples TRBV30 to TRBJ1-4; 7 bases line up with TRBD1. J gave up 0 bases and V 5 bases, and 9 bases lay outside the gene matches. The CDR3 contains 16 residues. Germline V lookup: CDR1 GTSNPN, CDR2 SVGIG (reference sequence). The CDR3: CAWQNLGGATNEKLFF. The CDR3 DNA sequence: TGTGCCTGGCAAAACCTAGGGGGCGCAACTAATGAAAAACTGTTTTTT.

This chain connects TRBV7-8 to TRBJ1-6; TRBD1 matches at 8 bases. Per the germline V gene, CDR1 is SGHVS and CDR2 is FQNEAQ. There are 17 residues in the CDR3. The V gene end was trimmed by 1 base and the J gene end by 7 bases; junction bases not matched to a gene: 9. Here the CDR3 DNA reads TGTGCCAGCAGCTTAGAAAGGACAGGGAAGTACAATTCACCCCTCCACTTT. This encodes CASSLERTGKYNSPLHF.

This clone was observed a handful of times. V gene TRBV7-9 combines with J gene TRBJ2-3; TRBD2 aligns across 10 bases. Germline V gene sequence: CDR1 SEHNR, CDR2 FQNEAQ (reference sequence). This CDR3 contains 15 residues. J gave up 5 bases and V 4 bases, and 6 bases lay outside the gene matches. The CDR3 DNA reads TGTGCCAGCAGCTCCCTAGCGGGAGTTGTAGATACGCAGTATTTT. The encoded protein is CASSSLAGVVDTQYF.

About this clone: At one of its ends the junction is not consistent with the germline gene, which may arise from a read error. The chain has TRBV7-9 and TRBJ2-1; D is ambiguous. In germline, CDR1 is SEHNR, CDR2 FQNEAQ (reference sequence). The CDR3 sequence is 11 residues long. CDR3 sequence (DNA): TGTTCCAGCAGCTCCAACAATGAGCAGTTCTTC. Its translation is CSSSSNNEQFF.

The chain joins TRBV19 to TRBJ2-5; 8 positions match TRBD1. CDR3 length equals 13 residues. The germline V gene has CDR1 LNHDA and CDR2 SQIVND (reference sequence). V shed 8 bases and J 5 bases; nucleotides not matched to a gene: 7. CDR3 sequence: CASGQGFGETQYF. For the CDR3, the DNA is TGTGCCAGTGGACAGGGCTTCGGGGAGACCCAGTACTTC.

The chain joins TRBV11-2 to TRBJ2-5, with 13 bases aligning to TRBD2. The CDR3 has 18 residues. With V trimmed by 4 bases and J by 0 bases, 8 bases remained unmatched. Germline loops: CDR1 SGHAT, CDR2 FQNNGV. CDR3 protein: CASSSHMTSGGYQETQYF. The CDR3 DNA reads as TGTGCCAGCAGCTCCCATATGACTAGCGGGGGGTACCAAGAGACCCAGTACTTC.

The J gene is TRBJ2-7, the V gene TRBV7-9, with a possible D match to TRBD2 (6 bases). Per germline, CDR1 SEHNR and CDR2 FQNEAQ (reference sequence). V lost 1 base, J lost 3 bases, and 22 bases lay in between. The CDR3 loop spans 18 amino acids. The CDR3 protein is CASSLEESVGTGVYEQYF. In nucleotides, the CDR3 is TGTGCCAGCAGCTTAGAAGAGTCGGTAGGGACGGGGGTCTACGAGCAGTACTTC. Complete variable domain (other parts from reference TRBV7-9 and TRBJ2-7): DTGVSQNPRHKITKRGQNVTFRCDPISEHNRLYWYRQTLGQGPEFLTYFQNEAQLEKSRLLSDRFSAERPKGSFSTLEIQRTEQGDSAMYLCASSLEESVGTGVYEQYFGPGTRLTVT.

The chain links TRBV4-2 to TRBJ2-7; 7 positions agree with TRBD2. V dropped 1 base and J dropped 2; count of bases not matched to a gene: 5. This CDR3 comprises 15 residues. Germline V gene lookup returns CDR1 LGHNA and CDR2 YNFKEQ. The CDR3 reads CASSQGASGPYEQYF. The DNA of the CDR3 is TGTGCCAGCAGCCAAGGAGCTAGCGGCCCCTACGAGCAGTACTTC.